Reported below is one T cell receptor (beta chain). The data originate from a study of blood T cell repertoires in COVID-19. Across the whole study: Some COVID-19 samples were acute and others convalescent; all came from the United States, Italy and Spain. PBMCs, B-cell-depleted T cells, or T cells provided the cDNA or gDNA that made up the material.

There are 16 residues in the CDR3. V lost 2 bases, J lost 2 bases, and 3 bases stayed unmatched. Germline values: CDR1 MNHEY, CDR2 SVGEGT. The authors' processing: Scientists estimated how many nucleated cells there were by amplifying reference gene primers. Clones were read by immunoSEQ multiplex PCR, and TCRdb kept only the in-frame ones, dropping some. V and J calls and clone size are those listed in that table; D and trimming were worked out from the DNA. Of 55,000 to 60,000 clones in the sample, more than 75% are singletons; the top ten hold roughly 4.3%. The source is a man aged 35-49 years with active COVID-19. Specimen: peripheral blood. The J gene is TRBJ2-2, the V gene TRBV6-2 or TRBV6-3, with 9 bases aligning to TRBD2. CDR3 protein: CASSYRLAVNTGELFF. In nucleotides, the CDR3 is TGTGCCAGCAGTTACCGACTAGCGGTTAACACCGGGGAGCTGTTTTTT.